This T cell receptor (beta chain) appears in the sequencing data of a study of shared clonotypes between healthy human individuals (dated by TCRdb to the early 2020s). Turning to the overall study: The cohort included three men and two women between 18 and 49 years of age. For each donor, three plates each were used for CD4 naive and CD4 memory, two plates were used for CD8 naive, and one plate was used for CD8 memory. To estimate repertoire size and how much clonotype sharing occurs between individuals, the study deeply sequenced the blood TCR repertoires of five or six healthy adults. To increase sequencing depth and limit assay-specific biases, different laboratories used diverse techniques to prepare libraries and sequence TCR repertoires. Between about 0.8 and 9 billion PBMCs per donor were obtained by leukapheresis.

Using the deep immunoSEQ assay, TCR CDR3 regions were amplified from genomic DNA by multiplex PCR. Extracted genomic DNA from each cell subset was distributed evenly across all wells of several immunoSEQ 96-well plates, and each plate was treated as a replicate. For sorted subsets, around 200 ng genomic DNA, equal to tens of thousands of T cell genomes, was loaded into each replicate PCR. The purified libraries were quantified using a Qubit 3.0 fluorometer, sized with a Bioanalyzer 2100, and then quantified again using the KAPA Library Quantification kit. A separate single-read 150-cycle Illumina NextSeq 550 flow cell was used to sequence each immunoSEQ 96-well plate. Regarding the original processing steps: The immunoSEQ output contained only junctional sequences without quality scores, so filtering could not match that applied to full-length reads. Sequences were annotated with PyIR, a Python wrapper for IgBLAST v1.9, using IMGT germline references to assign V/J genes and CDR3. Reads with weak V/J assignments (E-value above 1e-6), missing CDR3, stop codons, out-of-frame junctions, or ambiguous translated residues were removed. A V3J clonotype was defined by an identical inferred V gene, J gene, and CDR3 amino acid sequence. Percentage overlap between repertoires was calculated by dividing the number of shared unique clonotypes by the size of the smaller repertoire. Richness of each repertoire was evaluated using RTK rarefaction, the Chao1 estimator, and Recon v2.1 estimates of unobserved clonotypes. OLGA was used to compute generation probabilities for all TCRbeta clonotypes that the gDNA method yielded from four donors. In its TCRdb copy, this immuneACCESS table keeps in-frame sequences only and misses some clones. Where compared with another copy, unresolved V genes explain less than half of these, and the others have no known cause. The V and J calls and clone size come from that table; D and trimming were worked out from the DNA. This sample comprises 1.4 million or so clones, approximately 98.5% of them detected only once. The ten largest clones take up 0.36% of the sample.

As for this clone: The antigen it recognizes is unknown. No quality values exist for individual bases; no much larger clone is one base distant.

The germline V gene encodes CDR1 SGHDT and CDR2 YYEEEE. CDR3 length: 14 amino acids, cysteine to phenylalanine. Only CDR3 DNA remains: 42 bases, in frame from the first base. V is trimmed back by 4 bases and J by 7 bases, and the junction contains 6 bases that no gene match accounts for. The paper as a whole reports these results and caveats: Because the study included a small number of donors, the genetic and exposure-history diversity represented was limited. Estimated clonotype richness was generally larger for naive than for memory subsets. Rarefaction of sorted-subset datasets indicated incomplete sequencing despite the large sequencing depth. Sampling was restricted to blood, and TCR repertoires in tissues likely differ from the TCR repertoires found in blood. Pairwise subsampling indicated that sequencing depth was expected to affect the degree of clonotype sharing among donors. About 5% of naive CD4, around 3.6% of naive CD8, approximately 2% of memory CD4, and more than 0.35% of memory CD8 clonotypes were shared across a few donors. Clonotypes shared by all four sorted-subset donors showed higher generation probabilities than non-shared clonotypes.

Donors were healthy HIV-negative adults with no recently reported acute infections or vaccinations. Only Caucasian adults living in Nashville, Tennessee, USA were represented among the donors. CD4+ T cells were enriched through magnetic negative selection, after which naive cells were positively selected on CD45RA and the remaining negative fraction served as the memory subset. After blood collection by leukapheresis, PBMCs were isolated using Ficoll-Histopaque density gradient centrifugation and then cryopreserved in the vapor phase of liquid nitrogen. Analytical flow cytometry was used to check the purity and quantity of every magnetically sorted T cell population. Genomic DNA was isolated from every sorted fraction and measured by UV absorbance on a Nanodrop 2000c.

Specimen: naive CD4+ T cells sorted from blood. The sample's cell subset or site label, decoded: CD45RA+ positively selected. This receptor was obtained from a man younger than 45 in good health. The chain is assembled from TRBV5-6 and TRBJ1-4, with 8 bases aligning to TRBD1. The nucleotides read TGTGCCAGCAGCCAGGGACAGGCCAGTGAAAAACTGTTTTTT. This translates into CASSQGQASEKLFF.